These 12 T cell receptor beta chains share one sample of origin, sequenced in a study of shared clonotypes between healthy human individuals. Some clones are missing from TCRdb's copy, which holds only in-frame ones; the method was immunoSEQ multiplex PCR. The sample carries 2,500,000 or so clones, 93% recorded once. Sequenced: naive CD4+ T cells from PBMCs. Regarding subset: CD45RA+ positively selected. The receptors derive from a man aged 18 to 30 in good health. Some clones in this sample may be carry-over from other donors' samples.

The genes are TRBV10-1 and TRBJ1-1; D not certain. CDR3 length: 13 residues. In germline, CDR1 is WNHNN, CDR2 SYGVQD (reference sequence). Trimming pared 0 bases from V and 7 bases from J, leaving 9 bases between. CDR3 loop: CASSESGRGEAFF. CDR3 sequence (DNA): TGCGCCAGCAGTGAGTCGGGCCGGGGTGAAGCTTTCTTT.

The V gene is TRBV7-2, the J gene TRBJ1-1, with D tentatively TRBD1 (5 bases). The CDR3 has 13 amino acids. Looked up from germline, CDR1 is SGHTA and CDR2 is FQGNSA. Trimming took off 5 bases at V and 10 bases at J, with 17 bases between the two ends. The DNA for the CDR3 is TGTGCCAGCAGCCGTGTGGGGGGTTCGGGAGCTTTCTTT. Translation: CASSRVGGSGAFF.

The V and J genes are TRBV2 and TRBJ2-6; the D gene is possibly TRBD1 (5 bases). The CDR3 runs 16 residues. Trimming removed 8 bases at V and 0 bases at J, with 14 bases between. Germline values: CDR1 SNHLY, CDR2 FYNNEI. CDR3 region: CASGADAGSGANVLTF. The CDR3 nucleotides are TGTGCCAGCGGGGCAGACGCAGGCTCTGGGGCCAACGTCCTGACTTTC.

The chain employs TRBV7-9 and TRBJ2-5; a weak D match, TRBD2 (7 bases). The J call could be wrong; TRBJ2-7 is a better fit for the DNA end. Looked up from germline, CDR1 is SEHNR and CDR2 is FQNEAQ (reference sequence). This CDR3 region has 16 residues. CDR3 coding DNA: TGTGCCAGCAGCTTAGATTCTACAGGGAGGGCCTACGAGCAGTACTTC. This codes for CASSLDSTGRAYEQYF.

This clone was detected once. This chain joins TRBV28 and TRBJ2-5, with 14 nucleotides matching TRBD2. Germline V lookup: CDR1 MDHEN, CDR2 SYDVKM. The CDR3 loop spans 17 amino acids. J gave up 5 bases and V 3 bases, and 8 bases lay outside the gene matches. CDR3 in DNA: TGTGCCAGCAGTTTGAGGACTAGCGGGAGGCCGGGGGAGACCCAGTACTTC. Amino acid sequence: CASSLRTSGRPGETQYF.

This clone came up a few times. In DNA, the CDR3 is TGCGCCAGCAGTCCCGGGATCCACGGGGGCACTGAAGCTTTCTTT. Its protein is CASSPGIHGGTEAFF. The rearrangement uses TRBV10-1 and TRBJ1-1; weak D call: TRBD1 (5 bases). The CDR3 is 15 amino acids. Per the germline V gene, CDR1 is WNHNN and CDR2 is SYGVQD (reference sequence). Trimming took 5 bases from V and 4 from J, leaving 17 bases between them.

The rearrangement links TRBV9 to TRBJ1-3; no clear D. From germline, CDR1 is SGDLS and CDR2 YYNGEE. The CDR3 extends over 16 amino acids. Trimming took off 4 bases at V and 6 bases at J, with 20 bases between the two ends. The CDR3 bases are TGTGCCAGCAGCCCTAGCGAGGGAGTTTTCGAAAACACCATATATTTT. Its translation is CASSPSEGVFENTIYF.

The chain couples TRBV10-3 to TRBJ2-7; D tentatively fits TRBD1 or TRBD2 (5 bases each). The CDR3 spans 18 residues. Germline V gene lookup returns CDR1 ENHRY and CDR2 SYGVKD. Trimming cost V 8 bases and J 2 bases, with 28 bases left between them. The CDR3 region is CAISVLLRGRTATYEQYF. In DNA, the CDR3 is TGTGCCATCTCCGTACTATTACGGGGCCGAACCGCCACCTACGAGCAGTACTTC.

V gene TRBV28 combines with J gene TRBJ2-7; tentative D call: TRBD1 (5 bases). The length of the CDR3 is 15 residues. Trimming took off 3 bases at V and 6 bases at J, with 18 bases between the two ends. Looked up from germline, CDR1 is MDHEN and CDR2 is SYDVKM. CDR3 region: CASSFLRNGQGEQYF. As DNA, the CDR3 is TGTGCCAGCAGTTTCCTCCGGAACGGGCAGGGCGAGCAGTACTTC.

The V gene is TRBV2, the J gene TRBJ1-1, with no clear D. The CDR3 is made up of 14 amino acids. Germline lookup yields CDR1 SNHLY and CDR2 FYNNEI. The V end lost 4 bases, the J end lost 1 base, and 10 bases lay between the germline ends. In DNA, the CDR3 is TGTGCCAGCAGTGGTCGAACCAAGAACACTGAAGCTTTCTTT. This translates into CASSGRTKNTEAFF. The full variable domain, with the rest looked up from reference TRBV2 and TRBJ1-1, is EPEVTQTPSHQVTQMGQEVILRCVPISNHLYFYWYRQILGQKVEFLVSFYNNEISEKSEIFDDQFSVERPDGSNFTLKIRSTKLEDSAMYFCASSGRTKNTEAFFGQGTRLTVV.

The chain uses TRBV28 and TRBJ1-4; D is unclear. CDR3 length: 16 residues. V was clipped by 3 bases and J by 0 bases, with 11 bases between them. The germline gives CDR1 MDHEN, CDR2 SYDVKM. CDR3 residues: CASSFGPLPTNEKLFF. In DNA, the CDR3 is TGTGCCAGCAGTTTTGGTCCCTTGCCAACTAATGAAAAACTGTTTTTT.

This chain connects TRBV4-1 to TRBJ1-1, with D possibly being TRBD1 (6 bases). Trimming removed 4 bases at V and 2 bases at J, with 20 bases between. From germline, CDR1 is MGHRA and CDR2 YSYEKL. The CDR3 covers 17 residues. CDR3 in amino acids: CASSRYAAGRGNTEAFF. CDR3 bases: TGCGCCAGCAGCCGGTATGCGGCCGGCAGGGGAAACACTGAAGCTTTCTTT.